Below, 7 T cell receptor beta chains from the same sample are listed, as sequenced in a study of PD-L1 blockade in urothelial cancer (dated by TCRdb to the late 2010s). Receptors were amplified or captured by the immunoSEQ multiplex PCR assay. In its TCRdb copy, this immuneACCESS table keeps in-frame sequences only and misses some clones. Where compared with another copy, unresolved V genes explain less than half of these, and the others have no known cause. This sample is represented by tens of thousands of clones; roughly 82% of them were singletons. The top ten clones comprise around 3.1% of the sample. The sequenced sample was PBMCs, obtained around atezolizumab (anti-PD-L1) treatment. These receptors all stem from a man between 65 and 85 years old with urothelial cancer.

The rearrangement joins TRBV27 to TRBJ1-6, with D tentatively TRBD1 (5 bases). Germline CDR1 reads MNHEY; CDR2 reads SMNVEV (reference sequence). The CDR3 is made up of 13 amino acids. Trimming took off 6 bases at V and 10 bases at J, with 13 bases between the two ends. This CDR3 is CASSRGGESPLHF. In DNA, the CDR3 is TGTGCCAGCAGCCGTGGAGGGGAATCACCCCTCCACTTT.

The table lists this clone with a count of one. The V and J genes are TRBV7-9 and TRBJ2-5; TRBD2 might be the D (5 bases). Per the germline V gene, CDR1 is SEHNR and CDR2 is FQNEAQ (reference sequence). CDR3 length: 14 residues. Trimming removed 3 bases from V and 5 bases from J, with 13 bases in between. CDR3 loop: CASSFETGGETQYF. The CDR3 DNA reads TGTGCCAGCAGCTTCGAGACGGGCGGGGAGACCCAGTACTTC.

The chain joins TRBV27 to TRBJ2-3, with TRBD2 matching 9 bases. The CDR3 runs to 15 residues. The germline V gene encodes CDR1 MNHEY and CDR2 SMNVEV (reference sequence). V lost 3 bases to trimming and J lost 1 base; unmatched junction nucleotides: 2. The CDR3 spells CASSFGLARTDTQYF. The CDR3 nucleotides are TGTGCCAGCAGTTTTGGACTAGCGCGCACAGATACGCAGTATTTT.

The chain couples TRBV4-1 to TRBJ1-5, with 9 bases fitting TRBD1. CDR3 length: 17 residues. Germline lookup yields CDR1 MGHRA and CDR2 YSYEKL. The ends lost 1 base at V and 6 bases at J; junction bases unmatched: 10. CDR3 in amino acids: CASSQAVFGTGSQPQHF. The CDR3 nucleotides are TGCGCCAGCAGCCAAGCAGTATTCGGGACAGGGAGTCAGCCCCAGCATTTT.

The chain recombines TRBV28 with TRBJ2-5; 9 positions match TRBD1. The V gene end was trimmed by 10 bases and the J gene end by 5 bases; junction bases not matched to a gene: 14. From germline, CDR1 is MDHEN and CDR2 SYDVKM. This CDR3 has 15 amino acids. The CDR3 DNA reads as TGTGCCACCAAAGTGACAGGGGGTTTGGGGGAGACCCAGTACTTC. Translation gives CATKVTGGLGETQYF.

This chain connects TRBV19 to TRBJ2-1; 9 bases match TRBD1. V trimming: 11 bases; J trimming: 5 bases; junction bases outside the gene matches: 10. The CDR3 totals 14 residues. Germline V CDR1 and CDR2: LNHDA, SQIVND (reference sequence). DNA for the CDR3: TGTGCCGCCTCCGGGACAGGGTGGAACAATGAGCAGTTCTTC. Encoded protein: CAASGTGWNNEQFF.

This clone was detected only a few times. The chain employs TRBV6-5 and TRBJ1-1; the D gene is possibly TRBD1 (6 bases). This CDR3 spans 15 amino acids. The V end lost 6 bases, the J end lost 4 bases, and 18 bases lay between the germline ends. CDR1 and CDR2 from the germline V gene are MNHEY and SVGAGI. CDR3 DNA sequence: TGTGCCAGCAGACCGCTTATCCTCAGGGGCACTGAAGCTTTCTTT. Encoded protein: CASRPLILRGTEAFF.